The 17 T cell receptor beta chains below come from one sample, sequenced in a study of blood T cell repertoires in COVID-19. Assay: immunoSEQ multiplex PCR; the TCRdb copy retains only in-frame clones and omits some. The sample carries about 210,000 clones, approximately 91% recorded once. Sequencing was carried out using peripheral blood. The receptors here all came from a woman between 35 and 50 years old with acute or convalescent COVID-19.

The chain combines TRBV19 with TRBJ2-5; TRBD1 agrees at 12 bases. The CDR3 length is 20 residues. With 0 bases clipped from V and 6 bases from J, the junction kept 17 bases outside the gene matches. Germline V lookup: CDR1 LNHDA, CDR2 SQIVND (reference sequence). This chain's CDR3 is CASSIDYRRLAGQGAQTQYF. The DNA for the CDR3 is TGTGCCAGTAGTATAGACTATCGGCGGCTGGCGGGACAGGGGGCCCAGACCCAGTACTTC. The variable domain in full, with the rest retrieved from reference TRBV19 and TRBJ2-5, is DGGITQSPKYLFRKEGQNVTLSCEQNLNHDAMYWYRQDPGQGLRLIYYSQIVNDFQKGDIAEGYSVSREKKESFPLTVTSAQKNPTAFYLCASSIDYRRLAGQGAQTQYFGPGTRLLVL.

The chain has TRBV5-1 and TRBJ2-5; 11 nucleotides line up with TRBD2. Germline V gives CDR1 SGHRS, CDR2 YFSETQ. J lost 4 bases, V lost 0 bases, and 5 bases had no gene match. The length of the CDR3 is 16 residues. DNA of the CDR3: TGCGCCAGCAGCTTGGCACTAGCGGGGGATAGAGAGACCCAGTACTTC. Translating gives CASSLALAGDRETQYF. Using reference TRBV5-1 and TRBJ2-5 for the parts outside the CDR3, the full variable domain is KAGVTQTPRYLIKTRGQQVTLSCSPISGHRSVSWYQQTPGQGLQFLFEYFSETQRNKGNFPGRFSGRQFSNSRSEMNVSTLELGDSALYLCASSLALAGDRETQYFGPGTRLLVL.

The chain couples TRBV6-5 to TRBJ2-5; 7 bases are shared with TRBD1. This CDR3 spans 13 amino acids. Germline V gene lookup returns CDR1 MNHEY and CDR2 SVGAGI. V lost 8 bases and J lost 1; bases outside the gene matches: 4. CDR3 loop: CASQQGIQETQYF. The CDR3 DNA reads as TGTGCCAGCCAACAGGGGATCCAAGAGACCCAGTACTTC.

Here the CDR3 DNA reads TGTGCCAGTAGTCCCCGAGGGAGGGCCCTCCAAGAGACCCAGTACTTC. Translation: CASSPRGRALQETQYF. The rearrangement uses TRBV19 and TRBJ2-5; TRBD2 aligns across 7 bases. There are 16 residues in the CDR3. Germline V gives CDR1 LNHDA, CDR2 SQIVND (reference sequence). Trimming removed 5 bases from V and 1 base from J; junction bases left unmatched: 10.

The CDR3 bases are TGTGCCAGCACCCAACGGGATCAGCCCCAGCATTTT. Protein product: CASTQRDQPQHF. The chain joins TRBV28 to TRBJ1-5, with D unresolved. The CDR3 is made up of 12 amino acids. In germline, CDR1 is MDHEN, CDR2 SYDVKM. With 7 bases removed from V and 5 bases from J, the gap between germline ends came to 9 bases. The full variable domain, with the rest looked up from reference TRBV28 and TRBJ1-5, is DVKVTQSSRYLVKRTGEKVFLECVQDMDHENMFWYRQDPGLGLRLIYFSYDVKMKEKGDIPEGYSVSREKKERFSLILESASTNQTSMYLCASTQRDQPQHFGDGTRLSIL.

The CDR3, as DNA: TGTGCCAGCCTAGACAGGGGTAATGAAAAACTGTTTTTT. Translating gives CASLDRGNEKLFF. The chain combines TRBV6-6 with TRBJ1-4; 8 nucleotides match TRBD1. Losses at the gene ends were 8 bases for V and 4 bases for J; bases not matched to a gene: 3. This CDR3 contains 13 residues. Germline V lookup: CDR1 MNHNY, CDR2 SVGAGI (reference sequence).

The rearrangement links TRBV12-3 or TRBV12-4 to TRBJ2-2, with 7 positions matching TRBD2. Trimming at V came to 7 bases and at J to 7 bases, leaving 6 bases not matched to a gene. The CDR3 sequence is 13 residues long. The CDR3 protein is CASKRRGIGELFF. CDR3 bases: TGTGCCAGCAAGAGGCGGGGGATCGGGGAGCTGTTTTTT.

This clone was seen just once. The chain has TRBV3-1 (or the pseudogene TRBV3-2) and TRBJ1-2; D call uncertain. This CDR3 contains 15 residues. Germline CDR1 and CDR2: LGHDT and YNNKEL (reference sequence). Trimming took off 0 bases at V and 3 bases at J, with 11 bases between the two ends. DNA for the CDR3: TGTGCCAGCAGCCAAGAGATGCGGTCGGACTATGGCTACACCTTC. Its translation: CASSQEMRSDYGYTF.

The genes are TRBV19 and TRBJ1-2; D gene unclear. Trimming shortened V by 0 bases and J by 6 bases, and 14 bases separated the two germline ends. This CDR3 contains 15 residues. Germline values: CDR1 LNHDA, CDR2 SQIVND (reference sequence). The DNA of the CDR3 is TGTGCCAGTAGTATAGATCTCCAGGATATCAATGGCTACACCTTC. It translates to CASSIDLQDINGYTF.

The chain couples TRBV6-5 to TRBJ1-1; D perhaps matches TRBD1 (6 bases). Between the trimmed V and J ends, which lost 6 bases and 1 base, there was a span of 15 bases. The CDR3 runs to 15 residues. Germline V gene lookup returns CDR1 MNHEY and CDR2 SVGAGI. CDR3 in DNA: TGTGCCAGCAGATCCCCGGACAGATGGAACACTGAAGCTTTCTTT. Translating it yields CASRSPDRWNTEAFF.

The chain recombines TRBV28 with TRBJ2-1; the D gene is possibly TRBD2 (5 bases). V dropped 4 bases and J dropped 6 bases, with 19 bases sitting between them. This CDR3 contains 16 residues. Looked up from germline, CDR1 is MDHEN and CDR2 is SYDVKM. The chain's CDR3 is CASSSEGSGLGNEQFF. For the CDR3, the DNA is TGTGCCAGCAGTTCCGAGGGATCAGGTCTGGGCAATGAGCAGTTCTTC.

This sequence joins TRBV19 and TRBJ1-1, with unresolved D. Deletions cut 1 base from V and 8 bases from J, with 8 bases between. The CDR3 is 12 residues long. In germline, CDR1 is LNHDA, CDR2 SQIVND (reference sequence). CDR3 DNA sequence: TGTGCCAGTAGTATAGTCGGGAGCGAAGCTTTCTTT. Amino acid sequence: CASSIVGSEAFF.

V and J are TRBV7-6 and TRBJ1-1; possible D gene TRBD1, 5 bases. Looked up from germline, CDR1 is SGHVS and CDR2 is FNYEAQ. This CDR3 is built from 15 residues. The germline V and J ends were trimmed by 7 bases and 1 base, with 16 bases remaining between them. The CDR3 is CASTLIGHSNTEAFF. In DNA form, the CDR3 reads TGTGCCAGCACCCTTATAGGACATTCGAACACTGAAGCTTTCTTT.

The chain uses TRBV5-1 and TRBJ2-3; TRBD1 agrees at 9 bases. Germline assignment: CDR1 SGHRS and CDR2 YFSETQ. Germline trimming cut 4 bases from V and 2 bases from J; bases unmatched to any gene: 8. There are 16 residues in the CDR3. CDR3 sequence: CASSGGQGYTTDTQYF. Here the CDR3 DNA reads TGCGCCAGCAGCGGGGGACAGGGTTATACCACAGATACGCAGTATTTT.

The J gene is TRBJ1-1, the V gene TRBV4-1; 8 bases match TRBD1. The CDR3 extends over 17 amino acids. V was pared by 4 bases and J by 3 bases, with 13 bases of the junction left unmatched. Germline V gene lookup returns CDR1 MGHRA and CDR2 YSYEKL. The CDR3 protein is CASSLLTHRGEDTEAFF. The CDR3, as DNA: TGCGCCAGCAGCCTGCTCACCCACAGGGGGGAGGACACTGAAGCTTTCTTT.

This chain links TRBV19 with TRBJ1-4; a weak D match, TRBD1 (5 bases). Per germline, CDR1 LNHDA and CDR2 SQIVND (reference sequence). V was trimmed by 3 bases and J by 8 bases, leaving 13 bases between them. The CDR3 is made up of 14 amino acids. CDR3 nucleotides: TGTGCCAGTAGTATGCGGCAGGGTAGAGAAAAACTGTTTTTT. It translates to CASSMRQGREKLFF.

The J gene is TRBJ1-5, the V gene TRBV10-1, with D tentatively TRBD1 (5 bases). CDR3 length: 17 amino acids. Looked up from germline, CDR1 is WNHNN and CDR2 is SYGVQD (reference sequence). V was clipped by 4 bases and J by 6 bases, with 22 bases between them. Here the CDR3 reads CASSGLPDSGQGQPQHF. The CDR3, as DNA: TGCGCCAGCAGTGGGCTCCCCGACAGTGGCCAGGGTCAGCCCCAGCATTTT.